This TCR beta chain appears in the sequencing data of a study of blood T cell repertoires in COVID-19. The wider study: The United States, Italy and Spain provided the acute and convalescent COVID-19 samples. Nucleic acid was either cDNA or gDNA, and it came from T cells, B-cell-depleted T cells, or PBMCs.

Trimming left V 1 base short and J 3 bases short, with 7 bases between. This CDR3 is built from 13 residues. Per germline, CDR1 MGHRA and CDR2 YSYEKL. Authors' methods: The authors estimated nucleated cell counts from reference gene primer amplification. Measured with immunoSEQ multiplex PCR; TCRdb has only the in-frame clones, and not every one. From that table come the V and J calls and clone size; the DNA was used to work out D and trimming. The sample has approximately 150,000 clones; 65% to 85% are singletons. Sequenced material: peripheral blood. The source of this sequence is a man over 45 with active or convalescent COVID-19. The chain is built from TRBV4-1 and TRBJ2-7; D unclear. Here the CDR3 DNA reads TGCGCCAGCAGCCAAGCTCTCGGCTACGAGCAGTACTTC. Encoded protein: CASSQALGYEQYF.